This entry lists 8 T cell receptor beta chains sequenced from one sample in a study of cytomegalovirus exposure and HLA in healthy donors. Here immunoSEQ multiplex PCR was the method, and the copy in TCRdb shows in-frame clones only, minus some. The data contain 150,000 or so clones, about 89% of them singletons. What was sequenced was PBMCs. The receptors shown here come from a young man in good health and CMV-seropositive.

Turning to this clone: The same CDR3 also results from other DNA sequences found in this sample. The V and J genes are TRBV7-6 and TRBJ2-7; 8 bases agree with TRBD2. J was trimmed by 3 bases and V by 3 bases; bases with no gene match: 4. The V gene's germline CDR1 is SGHVS and CDR2 FNYEAQ. The length of the CDR3 is 14 residues. The CDR3 loop is CASSLGSGDYEQYF. In DNA form, the CDR3 reads TGTGCCAGCAGCTTGGGTAGCGGGGACTACGAGCAGTACTTC.

The chain uses TRBV27 and TRBJ2-5; D unresolved. Judging by the DNA end, TRBJ2-7 fits better; the J call may be wrong. This CDR3 contains 13 residues. CDR1 and CDR2 (germline): MNHEY, SMNVEV (reference sequence). CDR3 nucleotide sequence: TGTGCCAGCAGTTTTGGAAAGCGCTACGAGCAGTACTTC. This translates into CASSFGKRYEQYF.

The rearrangement links TRBV4-3 to TRBJ1-6, with a tentative D call TRBD1 (5 bases). CDR1 is LGHNA and CDR2 is YSLEER in the germline V gene. The CDR3 runs 15 residues. Trimming took 1 base from V and 9 from J, leaving 13 bases between them. CDR3 loop: CASSQGQGLISPLHF. The CDR3 DNA reads TGCGCCAGCAGCCAAGGGCAGGGTTTAATTTCACCCCTCCACTTT.

This chain joins TRBV27 and TRBJ2-3; no definite D call. The CDR3 totals 14 residues. Germline V CDR1 and CDR2: MNHEY, SMNVEV (reference sequence). V gave up 3 bases and J gave up 2 bases, with 9 bases separating them. CDR3 amino acids: CASSFGGYTDTQYF. Written as DNA, the CDR3 is TGTGCCAGCAGTTTCGGCGGATACACAGATACGCAGTATTTT.

This clone was seen a single time. This rearrangement joins TRBV10-3 to TRBJ2-1, with TRBD2 identical over 9 bases. Germline trimming cut 5 bases from V and 0 bases from J; bases unmatched to any gene: 2. This CDR3 comprises 15 residues. Germline V gene lookup returns CDR1 ENHRY and CDR2 SYGVKD. As DNA, the CDR3 is TGTGCCATCAGTATGGGACTAGCCTCCTACAATGAGCAGTTCTTC. Translation gives CAISMGLASYNEQFF.

The chain uses TRBV14 and TRBJ2-7; TRBD2 matches at 11 bases. The CDR3 extends over 17 amino acids. Trimming took 1 base from V and 3 from J; bases not matched to a gene: 8. Germline V gene sequence: CDR1 SGHDN, CDR2 FVKESK. The CDR3 is CASSQVPLAGGHYEQYF. CDR3 DNA sequence: TGTGCCAGCAGCCAAGTTCCGCTAGCGGGAGGACACTACGAGCAGTACTTC.

This clone has just a few counts. This rearrangement joins TRBV4-3 to TRBJ1-1; perhaps TRBD1 as D (5 bases). The CDR3 is made up of 14 amino acids. Trimming pared 3 bases from V and 9 bases from J, leaving 17 bases between. Germline V lookup: CDR1 LGHNA, CDR2 YSLEER. The CDR3 nucleotides read TGCGCCAGCAGCCAGGTTCAGGGAAGCCCCCAAGCTTTCTTT. Residues: CASSQVQGSPQAFF.

This clone was recorded once. The J gene is TRBJ2-7, the V gene TRBV5-4; D perhaps matches TRBD2 (5 bases). The CDR3 loop spans 14 amino acids. The germline V gene encodes CDR1 SGHNT and CDR2 YYREEE (reference sequence). The V gene lost 3 bases and the J gene lost 7 bases, with 17 bases spanning the gap. DNA of the CDR3: TGTGCCAGCAGCTCCCCCGGTCGCTCGGGGGAGCAGTACTTC. It yields the protein CASSSPGRSGEQYF. Together with reference TRBV5-4 and TRBJ2-7, the CDR3 gives the full variable domain: ETGVTQSPTHLIKTRGQQVTLRCSSQSGHNTVSWYQQALGQGPQFIFQYYREEENGRGNFPPRFSGLQFPNYSSELNVNALELDDSALYLCASSSPGRSGEQYFGPGTRLTVT.